The clone carrying this T cell receptor beta chain was seen a handful of times. The antigen remains unidentified. The data stem from a study of blood T cells in healthy people across ages. There are 14 residues in the CDR3. The germline CDR1 and CDR2 sequences are SGHTA and FQGNSA. The V end lost 7 bases, the J end lost 3 bases, and 15 bases lay between the germline ends. With a J-beta primer mix and a sample-barcoded 5' primer, a second PCR ran about 7 to 11 cycles. MiXCR was run by TCRdb on the 5' RACE reads, yielding one entry per CDR3 protein. Among roughly 800,000 distinct CDR3 sequences listed, about three fifths were seen once. Study-wide results and limits: Older age coincided with a roughly linear decline in TCR beta diversity per million T cells.

The V gene is TRBV7-2, the J gene TRBJ2-5, with D possibly matching TRBD1 (6 bases). The TCR was taken from a man aged 30 to 39 in good health. The sample taken for sequencing was blood. In DNA, the CDR3 is TGTGCCAGCAAGGGGGACCGGACGGAAGAGACCCAGTACTTC. Its translation is CASKGDRTEETQYF.